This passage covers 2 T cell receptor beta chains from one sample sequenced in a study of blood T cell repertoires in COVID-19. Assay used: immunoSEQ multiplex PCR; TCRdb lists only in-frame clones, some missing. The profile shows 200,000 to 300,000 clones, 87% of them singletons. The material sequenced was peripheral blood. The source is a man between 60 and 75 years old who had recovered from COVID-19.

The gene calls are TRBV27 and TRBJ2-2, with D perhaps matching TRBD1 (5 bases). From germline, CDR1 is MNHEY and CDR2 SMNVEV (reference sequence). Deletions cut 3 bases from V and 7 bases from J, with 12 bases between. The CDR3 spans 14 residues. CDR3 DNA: TGTGCCAGCAGTTTCTCAGGGTGGATCGGGGAGCTGTTTTTT. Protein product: CASSFSGWIGELFF.

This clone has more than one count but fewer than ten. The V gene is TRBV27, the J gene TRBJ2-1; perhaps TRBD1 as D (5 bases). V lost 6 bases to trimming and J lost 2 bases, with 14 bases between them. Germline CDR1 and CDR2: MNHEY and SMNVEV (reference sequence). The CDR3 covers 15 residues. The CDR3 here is CASRIQGFTYNEQFF. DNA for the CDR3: TGTGCCAGCAGGATTCAGGGATTTACCTACAATGAGCAGTTCTTC.